Shown below are 27 T cell receptor beta chains from a single sample sequenced in a study of cytomegalovirus exposure and HLA in healthy donors. 13 Jbeta primers and 60 Vbeta primers were used for the PCR. The repertoire was sequenced with immunoSEQ multiplex PCR; TCRdb's copy has only in-frame clones and lacks some. This table lists about 53,000 clones. Sample: PBMCs. The receptor set was obtained from a woman aged 18-29 years in good health and CMV-seronegative.

The chain carries TRBV19 and TRBJ2-3; maybe TRBD2 (5 bases). The germline V and J ends were trimmed by 6 bases and 1 base, with 11 bases remaining between them. Germline loops: CDR1 LNHDA, CDR2 SQIVND (reference sequence). The CDR3 sequence is 14 residues long. The CDR3 loop is CASRGSQGTDTQYF. CDR3 nucleotide sequence: TGTGCCAGTAGAGGGAGTCAAGGCACAGATACGCAGTATTTT.

The V gene is TRBV19, the J gene TRBJ1-3, with a possible D match to TRBD1 (6 bases). The CDR3 is made up of 16 amino acids. The V and J ends lost 6 bases and 1 base respectively, with 16 bases between them. Germline lookup yields CDR1 LNHDA and CDR2 SQIVND (reference sequence). CDR3 loop: CASRPQGQPSGNTIYF. CDR3 in DNA: TGTGCCAGTAGGCCCCAGGGGCAGCCGTCTGGAAACACCATATATTTT. The whole variable domain, remainder taken from reference TRBV19 and TRBJ1-3, is DGGITQSPKYLFRKEGQNVTLSCEQNLNHDAMYWYRQDPGQGLRLIYYSQIVNDFQKGDIAEGYSVSREKKESFPLTVTSAQKNPTAFYLCASRPQGQPSGNTIYFGEGSWLTVV.

The genes are TRBV7-2 and TRBJ2-4; TRBD2 matches 7 bases. Germline V gives CDR1 SGHTA, CDR2 FQGNSA. The ends lost 5 bases at V and 9 bases at J; junction bases unmatched: 19. This CDR3 is built from 17 residues. For the CDR3, the DNA is TGTGCCAGCAGCCCCTTAGGTGGCGGGAGTTGGGTTGGCATTCAGTACTTC. Protein: CASSPLGGGSWVGIQYF.

V usage is TRBV5-1 and J usage is TRBJ2-7; 14 nucleotides line up with TRBD2. Germline CDR1 reads SGHRS; CDR2 reads YFSETQ. This CDR3 spans 18 amino acids. Trimming cost V 4 bases and J 2 bases; bases outside gene matches: 11. In DNA form, the CDR3 reads TGCGCCAGCAGCCCTCGTCCCGGGACTAGCGGGAGTGCCTACGAGCAGTACTTC. Protein product: CASSPRPGTSGSAYEQYF.

This sequence joins TRBV5-8 and TRBJ1-2; D may be TRBD1 (5 bases). Germline V gene sequence: CDR1 SGHTS, CDR2 YDEGEE. The CDR3 is 15 amino acids. V was pared by 0 bases and J by 2 bases, with 11 bases between. CDR3 in DNA: TGTGCCAGCAGCTTGGAGGGGTATTGGAACTATGGCTACACCTTC. Its protein product is CASSLEGYWNYGYTF.

The gene calls are TRBV5-1 and TRBJ2-7, with D perhaps TRBD1 (5 bases). Germline V CDR1 and CDR2: SGHRS, YFSETQ. Trimming removed 4 bases from V and 0 bases from J, with 14 bases in between. The CDR3 extends over 15 amino acids. CDR3 coding DNA: TGCGCCAGCAGCCCAGGAACAGGACCCTCCTACGAGCAGTACTTC. It yields the protein CASSPGTGPSYEQYF.

The J gene is TRBJ1-2, the V gene TRBV20-1; possibly TRBD1 for D (5 bases). CDR1 and CDR2 (germline): DFQATT, SNEGSKA (reference sequence). Trimming cost V 6 bases and J 7 bases, with 9 bases left between them. The CDR3 sequence is 10 residues long. CDR3 nucleotide sequence: TGCAGTGCCGGGGGGGGTGGCTACACCTTC. Residues: CSAGGGGYTF.

The genes are TRBV5-1 and TRBJ1-1, with 7 bases lining up with TRBD1. V trimming: 0 bases; J trimming: 7 bases; junction bases outside the gene matches: 3. The CDR3 has 13 residues. CDR1 and CDR2 from the germline V gene are SGHRS and YFSETQ. In nucleotides, the CDR3 is TGCGCCAGCAGCTTGGCAGGGGGTATTGAAGCTTTCTTT. Protein product: CASSLAGGIEAFF. Filled out from reference TRBV5-1 and TRBJ1-1, the complete variable domain reads KAGVTQTPRYLIKTRGQQVTLSCSPISGHRSVSWYQQTPGQGLQFLFEYFSETQRNKGNFPGRFSGRQFSNSRSEMNVSTLELGDSALYLCASSLAGGIEAFFGQGTRLTVV.

Comments on this clone: Other DNA sequences of this sample code for an identical CDR3. This chain links TRBV6-5 with TRBJ1-2; maybe TRBD1 (5 bases). The V gene's germline CDR1 is MNHEY and CDR2 SVGAGI. Deletions cut 5 bases from V and 4 bases from J, with 17 bases between. The length of the CDR3 is 15 residues. The CDR3: CASSAYRGLGYGYTF. The CDR3 coding sequence is TGTGCCAGCAGTGCCTATAGGGGTCTAGGCTATGGCTACACCTTC.

On this clone: At one boundary the junction diverges from the germline segment, which might be a read error. V gene TRBV19 combines with J gene TRBJ1-1; TRBD1 might be the D (6 bases). The germline V gene has CDR1 LNHDA and CDR2 SQIVND (reference sequence). This CDR3 has 15 amino acids. The CDR3 here is CASRGPGTWNTEDFF. CDR3 sequence (DNA): TGTGCCAGTAGAGGACCCGGGACATGGAACACTGAAGATTTCTTT.

The J gene is TRBJ1-1, the V gene TRBV29-1; D uncertain. The germline gives CDR1 SQVTM, CDR2 ANQGSEA. The CDR3 runs to 14 residues. Trimming cost V 6 bases and J 3 bases, with 17 bases left between them. The CDR3 is CSVWRVLRDTEAFF. The CDR3 DNA is TGCAGCGTCTGGCGAGTTCTTCGGGACACTGAAGCTTTCTTT. Looking up the rest from reference TRBV29-1 and TRBJ1-1 gives the full variable domain: SAVISQKPSRDICQRGTSLTIQCQVDSQVTMMFWYRQQPGQSLTLIATANQGSEATYESGFVIDKFPISRPNLTFSTLTVSNMSPEDSSIYLCSVWRVLRDTEAFFGQGTRLTVV.

As to this clone: At one of its ends the junction is not consistent with the germline gene, which may arise from a read error. The V gene is TRBV6-1, the J gene TRBJ2-3; 11 positions match TRBD2. The CDR3 extends over 15 amino acids. Per germline, CDR1 MNHNS and CDR2 SASEGT. Written as DNA, the CDR3 is TGTGCCAGCAGTGAAGCTAGCGGGGGGGCAGATAAGCAGTATTTT. Protein product: CASSEASGGADKQYF.

In DNA form, the CDR3 reads TGTGCCAGCAGCCAGGAAGAGGAGAATTCACCCCTCCACTTT. Translated: CASSQEEENSPLHF. The genes are TRBV4-2 and TRBJ1-6, with D uncertain. V dropped 3 bases and J dropped 7 bases, with 10 bases sitting between them. The germline V gene encodes CDR1 LGHNA and CDR2 YNFKEQ. There are 14 residues in the CDR3.

Turning to this clone: Compared with germline, one end of the junction differs, possibly owing to a read error. Other DNA sequences in this sample translate to the same CDR3. This sequence joins TRBV18 and TRBJ1-6; TRBD1 matches 7 bases. There are 14 residues in the CDR3. Germline CDR1 reads KGHSH; CDR2 reads LQKENI. For the CDR3, the DNA is TGTGCCAGCTCACAACCCGGGACAGATTCACCCCTACACTTT. It is translated as CASSQPGTDSPLHF.

Comment on this clone: At one end, the junction sequence differs from germline, possibly due to a read error. The rearrangement links TRBV2 to TRBJ1-1; TRBD1 matches 7 bases. CDR3 length: 12 amino acids. Germline V gene data show CDR1 as SNHLY and CDR2 as FYNNEI. The chain's CDR3 is CASREDRVGAFF. Here the CDR3 DNA reads TGTGCCAGCAGGGAAGACAGGGTGGGTGCTTTCTTT.

The chain carries TRBV5-5 and TRBJ2-7; D might be TRBD1 (5 bases). The germline V gene encodes CDR1 SGHKS and CDR2 YYEKEE (reference sequence). The CDR3 sequence is 14 residues long. V lost 1 base to trimming and J lost 3 bases, with 11 bases between them. The CDR3 DNA follows: TGTGCCAGCAGCTTGTTACAGACAGACTACGAGCAGTACTTC. This codes for CASSLLQTDYEQYF.

V usage is TRBV9 and J usage is TRBJ2-2, with a weak D call TRBD2 (7 bases). V was clipped by 5 bases and J by 5 bases, with 13 bases between them. The CDR3 has 14 residues. Germline V gives CDR1 SGDLS, CDR2 YYNGEE. The CDR3 here is CASRPGGRTGELFF. The CDR3 DNA sequence: TGTGCCAGCAGACCCGGGGGGCGGACCGGGGAGCTGTTTTTT.

The chain recombines TRBV13 with TRBJ1-4; tentative D call: TRBD1 (5 bases). Looked up from germline, CDR1 is PRHDT and CDR2 is FYEKMQ (reference sequence). The V end was cut by 0 bases, the J end by 5 bases, with 7 bases between. There are 14 residues in the CDR3. The CDR3: CASSLGQGNEKLFF. The CDR3 DNA reads TGTGCCAGCAGCTTAGGGCAGGGAAATGAAAAACTGTTTTTT.

V gene TRBV5-1 combines with J gene TRBJ2-1; 13 positions match TRBD2. Germline V lookup: CDR1 SGHRS, CDR2 YFSETQ. CDR3 length equals 17 residues. Germline trimming cut 2 bases from V and 3 bases from J; bases unmatched to any gene: 5. Here the CDR3 reads CASSFGLAGAGYNEQFF. As DNA, the CDR3 is TGCGCCAGCAGCTTCGGACTAGCGGGAGCGGGCTACAATGAGCAGTTCTTC.

The chain recombines TRBV28 with TRBJ1-2; D unresolved. The V and J ends lost 6 bases and 8 bases respectively, with 13 bases between them. Per germline, CDR1 MDHEN and CDR2 SYDVKM. CDR3 length: 12 residues. The CDR3 bases are TGTGCCAGCAGGCCGGGATCTAGGGGCTACACCTTC. It codes for CASRPGSRGYTF.

The rearrangement joins TRBV10-3 to TRBJ1-1, with TRBD1 matching over 8 bases. CDR1 and CDR2 from the germline V gene are ENHRY and SYGVKD. The CDR3 totals 16 residues. The V and J ends lost 0 bases and 2 bases, in that order; junction bases with no gene match: 5. The CDR3 nucleotides read TGTGCCATCAGTGAGTCTGGACAGGGCTTTAACACTGAAGCTTTCTTT. Protein sequence: CAISESGQGFNTEAFF.

V and J are TRBV6-5 and TRBJ1-2, with 7 bases lining up with TRBD1. Germline V gene data show CDR1 as MNHEY and CDR2 as SVGAGI. V shed 5 bases, J shed 6 bases, and the junction held 12 bases outside the gene matches. This CDR3 is built from 15 residues. CDR3 residues: CASSPSRTTGHGYTF. The CDR3 coding sequence is TGTGCCAGCAGTCCAAGCCGAACGACAGGGCATGGCTACACCTTC.

The V gene is TRBV7-2, the J gene TRBJ2-7, with 7 bases fitting TRBD1. V was clipped by 2 bases and J by 4 bases; unmatched bases: 2. Germline lookup yields CDR1 SGHTA and CDR2 FQGNSA. The CDR3 loop spans 13 amino acids. CDR3: CASSLNRGYEQYF. For the CDR3, the DNA is TGTGCCAGCAGCTTAAACAGGGGTTACGAGCAGTACTTC. Combining the CDR3 with reference TRBV7-2 and TRBJ2-7 gives the whole variable domain GAGVSQSPSNKVTEKGKDVELRCDPISGHTALYWYRQSLGQGLEFLIYFQGNSAPDKSGLPSDRFSAERTGGSVSTLTIQRTQQEDSAVYLCASSLNRGYEQYFGPGTRLTVT.

J is TRBJ1-2 and V is TRBV15; maybe TRBD1 (6 bases). In germline, CDR1 is LNHNV, CDR2 YYDKDF (reference sequence). The CDR3 has 15 residues. V was pared by 5 bases and J by 9 bases, with 22 bases between. The CDR3 DNA reads as TGTGCCACCAGCTCCGAGGGGGGGATCTATGCGCGCTACACCTTC. Translating it yields CATSSEGGIYARYTF. The full variable domain, completed using reference TRBV15 and TRBJ1-2, is DAMVIQNPRYQVTQFGKPVTLSCSQTLNHNVMYWYQQKSSQAPKLLFHYYDKDFNNEADTPDNFQSRRPNTSFCFLDIRSPGLGDTAMYLCATSSEGGIYARYTFGSGTRLTVV.

V and J are TRBV5-1 and TRBJ1-4; 10 bases fit TRBD1. J lost 5 bases, V lost 2 bases, and 3 bases had no gene match. The CDR3 spans 15 residues. Germline V gene sequence: CDR1 SGHRS, CDR2 YFSETQ. The CDR3 spells CASSLRGQGNEKLFF. Here the CDR3 DNA reads TGCGCCAGCAGCTTAAGGGGACAGGGGAATGAAAAACTGTTTTTT.

This rearrangement joins TRBV5-1 to TRBJ2-1, with no clear D. CDR1 SGHRS and CDR2 YFSETQ come from the germline V gene. V lost 1 base, J lost 0 bases, and 8 bases lay in between. CDR3 length: 15 amino acids. The CDR3 DNA is TGCGCCAGCAGCTTGCTGAGGAGCTCCTACAATGAGCAGTTCTTC. Its protein product is CASSLLRSSYNEQFF. Full variable domain (rest looked up from reference TRBV5-1 and TRBJ2-1): KAGVTQTPRYLIKTRGQQVTLSCSPISGHRSVSWYQQTPGQGLQFLFEYFSETQRNKGNFPGRFSGRQFSNSRSEMNVSTLELGDSALYLCASSLLRSSYNEQFFGPGTRLTVL.

DNA for the CDR3: TGTGCCAGCAGTTACTCAAGAGCTAACTATGGCTACACCTTC. The encoded protein is CASSYSRANYGYTF. The chain uses TRBV6-5 and TRBJ1-2; D is undetermined. Germline loops: CDR1 MNHEY, CDR2 SVGAGI. V lost 0 bases and J lost 0, with 5 bases in between. This CDR3 comprises 14 residues.